The 10 T cell receptor beta chains below all came from one sample that was sequenced in a study of blood T cell repertoires in COVID-19. Method: immunoSEQ multiplex PCR; TCRdb's copy keeps in-frame clones and lacks some. The sample lists 70,000 or so clones; roughly 70% were seen once. Sequenced: peripheral blood. The receptors come from a man in his 70s with acute or convalescent COVID-19.

The V gene is TRBV19, the J gene TRBJ2-7, with 13 bases matching TRBD2. The junction had 5 bases not matched to a gene; V was cut back by 9 bases and J by 6 bases. The CDR3 loop spans 13 amino acids. Germline V gene lookup returns CDR1 LNHDA and CDR2 SQIVND (reference sequence). The CDR3 DNA reads as TGTGCCAGCAGGACTAGCGGGAGTTCCGAGCAGTACTTC. Residues: CASRTSGSSEQYF.

The chain combines TRBV7-2 with TRBJ1-5; D gene ambiguous. The CDR3 is made up of 13 amino acids. The germline gives CDR1 SGHTA, CDR2 FQGNSA. Trimming removed 1 base from V and 6 bases from J, with 7 bases in between. CDR3 in DNA: TGTGCCAGCAGCTTAGAGAGAAGTCAGCCCCAGCATTTT. Protein product: CASSLERSQPQHF.

The rearrangement links TRBV19 to TRBJ2-1; TRBD2 might be the D (6 bases). The V and J ends lost 5 bases and 9 bases respectively, with 20 bases between them. The germline V gene has CDR1 LNHDA and CDR2 SQIVND (reference sequence). This CDR3 has 15 amino acids. The CDR3 sequence: CASSFLAPGFGEQFF. CDR3 bases: TGTGCCAGTAGTTTTCTAGCGCCGGGCTTTGGTGAGCAGTTCTTC.

The chain combines TRBV28 with TRBJ1-2; 11 positions agree with TRBD1. CDR3 length: 15 amino acids. The junction had 6 bases not matched to a gene; V was cut back by 2 bases and J by 7 bases. Germline CDR1 is MDHEN and CDR2 is SYDVKM. The CDR3: CASSLIGQGAGGYTF. CDR3 sequence (DNA): TGTGCCAGCAGTTTAATAGGACAGGGGGCGGGTGGCTACACCTTC.

The V call is TRBV19, the J call TRBJ1-1; TRBD1 might be the D (5 bases). CDR1 is LNHDA, CDR2 SQIVND, per germline (reference sequence). Trimming removed 5 bases from V and 7 bases from J, with 11 bases in between. The CDR3 is 12 residues long. CDR3 in DNA: TGTGCCAGTAGTGTCAGGGTCGGTGAAGCTTTCTTT. This sequence encodes CASSVRVGEAFF.

The chain recombines TRBV7-6 with TRBJ2-5; D unresolved. The length of the CDR3 is 15 residues. CDR1 and CDR2 from the germline V gene are SGHVS and FNYEAQ. V was pared by 4 bases and J by 5 bases, with 17 bases between. CDR3 protein: CASSSTYSNQETQYF. The CDR3 DNA reads TGTGCCAGCAGCTCAACTTACAGTAATCAGGAGACCCAGTACTTC.

A single count supports this clone. CDR3 in DNA: TGTGCCACCAGCAGAGGGCAGGGAGGATCCGGGGAGCTGTTTTTT. This sequence encodes CATSRGQGGSGELFF. V and J are TRBV15 and TRBJ2-2, with TRBD2 as a possible D gene (6 bases). The CDR3 is made up of 15 amino acids. Germline V gene sequence: CDR1 LNHNV, CDR2 YYDKDF (reference sequence). The V gene lost 1 base and the J gene lost 6 bases, with 12 bases spanning the gap.

The gene calls are TRBV7-9 and TRBJ2-7; possible D gene TRBD1, 5 bases. This CDR3 is built from 17 residues. CDR1 SEHNR and CDR2 FQNEAQ come from the germline V gene (reference sequence). V was clipped by 4 bases and J by 0 bases, with 19 bases between them. This CDR3 reads CASSSTQTEHSSYEQYF. DNA of the CDR3: TGTGCCAGCAGCTCAACGCAGACAGAGCATAGCTCCTACGAGCAGTACTTC.

The J gene is TRBJ2-3, the V gene TRBV18; 9 bases match TRBD2. After removal of 0 bases from V and 5 bases from J, the junction contained 3 bases not matched to a gene. The CDR3 is 15 amino acids. CDR1 and CDR2 from the germline V gene are KGHSH and LQKENI. In DNA, the CDR3 is TGTGCCAGCTCACCACCTGGACTAGCGCAAGATACGCAGTATTTT. It translates to CASSPPGLAQDTQYF.

This chain links TRBV6-5 with TRBJ2-7, with D possibly TRBD1 on 5 matching bases. V was clipped by 2 bases and J by 9 bases, with 20 bases between them. The CDR3 extends over 15 amino acids. Per the germline V gene, CDR1 is MNHEY and CDR2 is SVGAGI. The DNA of the CDR3 is TGTGCCAGCAGTTACGTGGGAAGGGGTGGGCTTGGGCAGTACTTC. The encoded protein is CASSYVGRGGLGQYF.